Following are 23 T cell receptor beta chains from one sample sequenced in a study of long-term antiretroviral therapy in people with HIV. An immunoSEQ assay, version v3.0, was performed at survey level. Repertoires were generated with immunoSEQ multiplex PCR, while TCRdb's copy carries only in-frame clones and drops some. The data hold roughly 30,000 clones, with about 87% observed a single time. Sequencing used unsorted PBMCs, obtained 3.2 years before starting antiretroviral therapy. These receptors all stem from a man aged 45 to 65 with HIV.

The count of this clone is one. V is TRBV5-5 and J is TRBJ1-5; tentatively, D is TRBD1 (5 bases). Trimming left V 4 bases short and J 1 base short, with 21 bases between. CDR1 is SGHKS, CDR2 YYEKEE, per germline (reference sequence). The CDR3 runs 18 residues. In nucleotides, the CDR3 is TGTGCCAGCAGCCAGTACGGGCCTTTGGGGGGAAGCAATCAGCCCCAGCATTTT. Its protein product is CASSQYGPLGGSNQPQHF.

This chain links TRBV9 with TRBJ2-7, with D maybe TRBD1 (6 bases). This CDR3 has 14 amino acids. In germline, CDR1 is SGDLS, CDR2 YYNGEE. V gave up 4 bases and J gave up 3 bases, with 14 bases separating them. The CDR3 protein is CASSSQGIGYEQYF. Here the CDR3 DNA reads TGTGCCAGCAGCTCCCAGGGGATAGGCTACGAGCAGTACTTC. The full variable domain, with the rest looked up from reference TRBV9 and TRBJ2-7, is DSGVTQTPKHLITATGQRVTLRCSPRSGDLSVYWYQQSLDQGLQFLIQYYNGEERAKGNILERFSAQQFPDLHSELNLSSLELGDSALYFCASSSQGIGYEQYFGPGTRLTVT.

CDR3 nucleotide sequence: TGTGCCAGCAGCTCTTCCTCCGACTTCTACGAGCAGTACTTC. Its translation is CASSSSSDFYEQYF. The genes are TRBV13 and TRBJ2-7; D gene ambiguous. The germline V gene has CDR1 PRHDT and CDR2 FYEKMQ (reference sequence). V shed 4 bases and J shed 3 bases, with 13 bases lying between them. This CDR3 is 14 amino acids long.

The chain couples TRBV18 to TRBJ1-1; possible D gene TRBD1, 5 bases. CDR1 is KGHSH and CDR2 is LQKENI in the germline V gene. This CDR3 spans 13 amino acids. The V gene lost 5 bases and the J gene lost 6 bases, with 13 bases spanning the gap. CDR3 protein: CASSSRDRPEAFF. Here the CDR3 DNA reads TGTGCCAGCTCATCCAGGGACCGGCCTGAAGCTTTCTTT. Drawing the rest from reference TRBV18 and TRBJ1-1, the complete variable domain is NAGVMQNPRHLVRRRGQEARLRCSPMKGHSHVYWYRQLPEEGLKFMVYLQKENIIDESGMPKERFSAEFPKEGPSILRIQQVVRGDSAAYFCASSSRDRPEAFFGQGTRLTVV.

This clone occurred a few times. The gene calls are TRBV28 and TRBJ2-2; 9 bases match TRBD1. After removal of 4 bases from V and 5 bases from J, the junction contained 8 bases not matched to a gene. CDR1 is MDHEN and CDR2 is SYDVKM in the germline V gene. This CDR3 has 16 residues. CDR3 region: CASSSDRGAHTGELFF. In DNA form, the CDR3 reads TGTGCCAGCAGTTCTGACAGGGGGGCGCATACCGGGGAGCTGTTTTTT.

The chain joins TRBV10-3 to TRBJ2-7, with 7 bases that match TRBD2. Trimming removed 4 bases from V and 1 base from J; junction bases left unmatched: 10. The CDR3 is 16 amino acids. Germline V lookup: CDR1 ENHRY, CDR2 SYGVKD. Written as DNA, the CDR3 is TGTGCCATCAGTGTATTATGGTCACTAGCGTCCTACGAGCAGTACTTC. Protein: CAISVLWSLASYEQYF.

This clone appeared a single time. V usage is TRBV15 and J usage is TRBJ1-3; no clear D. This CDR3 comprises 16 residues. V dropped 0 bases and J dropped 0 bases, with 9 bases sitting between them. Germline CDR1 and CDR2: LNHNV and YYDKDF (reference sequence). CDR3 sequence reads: CATSREHGYSGNTIYF. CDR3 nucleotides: TGTGCCACCAGCAGAGAACATGGGTACTCTGGAAACACCATATATTTT.

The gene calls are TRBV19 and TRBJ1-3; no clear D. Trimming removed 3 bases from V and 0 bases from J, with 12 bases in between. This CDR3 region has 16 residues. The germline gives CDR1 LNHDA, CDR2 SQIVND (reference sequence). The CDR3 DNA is TGTGCCAGTAGTATTTCACGGCCACACTCTGGAAACACCATATATTTT. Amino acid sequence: CASSISRPHSGNTIYF.

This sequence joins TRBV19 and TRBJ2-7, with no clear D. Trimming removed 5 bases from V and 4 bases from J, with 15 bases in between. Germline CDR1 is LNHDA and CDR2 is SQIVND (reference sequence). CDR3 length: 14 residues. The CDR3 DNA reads TGTGCCAGTAGTCCCCAAGGGAACACATACGAGCAGTACTTC. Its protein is CASSPQGNTYEQYF.

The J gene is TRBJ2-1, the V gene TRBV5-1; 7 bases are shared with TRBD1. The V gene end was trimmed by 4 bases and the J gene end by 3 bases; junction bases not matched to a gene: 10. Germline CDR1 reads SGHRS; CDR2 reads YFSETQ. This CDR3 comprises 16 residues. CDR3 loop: CASSLMGQPSYNEQFF. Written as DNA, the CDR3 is TGCGCCAGCAGCCTGATGGGACAGCCGAGCTACAATGAGCAGTTCTTC.

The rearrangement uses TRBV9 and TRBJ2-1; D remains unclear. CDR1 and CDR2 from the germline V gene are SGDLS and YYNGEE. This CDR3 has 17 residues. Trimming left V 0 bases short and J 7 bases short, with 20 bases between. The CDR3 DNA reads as TGTGCCAGCAGCGTAGTTTCCCTGGTGGGCGGCCCAAATGAGCAGTTCTTC. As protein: CASSVVSLVGGPNEQFF.

In DNA form, the CDR3 reads TGCGCCAGCAGCTTTTTCCCCAAGGGACAGGGATACAACGAGCAGTACTTC. Translated: CASSFFPKGQGYNEQYF. V is TRBV5-1 and J is TRBJ2-7; 9 bases fit TRBD1. Germline CDR1 SGHRS, CDR2 YFSETQ. The V gene end was trimmed by 2 bases and the J gene end by 5 bases; junction bases not matched to a gene: 14. The CDR3 totals 17 residues.

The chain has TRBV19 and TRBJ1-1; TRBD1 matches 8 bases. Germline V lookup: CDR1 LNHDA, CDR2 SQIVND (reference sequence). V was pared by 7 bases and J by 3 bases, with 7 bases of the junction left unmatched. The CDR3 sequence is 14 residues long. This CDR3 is CASTKTGVDTEAFF. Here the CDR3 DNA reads TGTGCCAGTACTAAGACAGGGGTCGACACTGAAGCTTTCTTT.

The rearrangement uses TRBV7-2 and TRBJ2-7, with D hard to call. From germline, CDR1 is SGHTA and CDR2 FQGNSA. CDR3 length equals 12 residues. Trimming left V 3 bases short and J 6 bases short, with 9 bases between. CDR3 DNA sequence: TGTGCCAGCAGCTTGCCCGGTATCGAGCAGTACTTC. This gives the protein CASSLPGIEQYF. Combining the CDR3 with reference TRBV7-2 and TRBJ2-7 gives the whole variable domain GAGVSQSPSNKVTEKGKDVELRCDPISGHTALYWYRQSLGQGLEFLIYFQGNSAPDKSGLPSDRFSAERTGGSVSTLTIQRTQQEDSAVYLCASSLPGIEQYFGPGTRLTVT.

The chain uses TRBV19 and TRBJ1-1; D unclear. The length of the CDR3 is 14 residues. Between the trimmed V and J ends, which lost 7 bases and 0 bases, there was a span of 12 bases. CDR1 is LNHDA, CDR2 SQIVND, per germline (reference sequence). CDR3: CASTSGVMNTEAFF. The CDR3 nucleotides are TGTGCCAGTACTAGTGGAGTCATGAACACTGAAGCTTTCTTT. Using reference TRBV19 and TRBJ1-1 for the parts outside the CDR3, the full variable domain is DGGITQSPKYLFRKEGQNVTLSCEQNLNHDAMYWYRQDPGQGLRLIYYSQIVNDFQKGDIAEGYSVSREKKESFPLTVTSAQKNPTAFYLCASTSGVMNTEAFFGQGTRLTVV.

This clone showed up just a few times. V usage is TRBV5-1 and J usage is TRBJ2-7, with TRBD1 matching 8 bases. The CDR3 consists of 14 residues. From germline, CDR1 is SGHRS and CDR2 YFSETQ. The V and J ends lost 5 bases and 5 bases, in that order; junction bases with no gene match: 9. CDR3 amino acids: CASSLRTGSHEQYF. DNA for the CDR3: TGCGCCAGCAGTCTAAGGACAGGGTCCCACGAGCAGTACTTC.

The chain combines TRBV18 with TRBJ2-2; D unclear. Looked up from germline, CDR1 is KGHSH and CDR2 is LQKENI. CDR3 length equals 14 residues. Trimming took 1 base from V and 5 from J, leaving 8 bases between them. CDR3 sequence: CASSPRRLTGELFF. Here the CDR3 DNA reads TGTGCCAGCTCACCACGACGGTTAACCGGGGAGCTGTTTTTT.

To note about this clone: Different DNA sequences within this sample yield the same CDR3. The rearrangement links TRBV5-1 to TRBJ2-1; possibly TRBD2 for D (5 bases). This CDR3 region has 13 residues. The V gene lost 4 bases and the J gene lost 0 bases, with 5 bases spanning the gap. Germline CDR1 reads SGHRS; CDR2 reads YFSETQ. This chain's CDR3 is CASSGSSYNEQFF. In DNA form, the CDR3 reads TGCGCCAGCAGCGGGAGCTCCTACAATGAGCAGTTCTTC.

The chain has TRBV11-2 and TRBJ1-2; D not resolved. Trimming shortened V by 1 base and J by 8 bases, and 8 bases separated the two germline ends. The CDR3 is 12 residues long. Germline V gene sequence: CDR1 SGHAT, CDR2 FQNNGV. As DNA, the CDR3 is TGTGCCAGCAGCTTAGGGGTTGGAGGCTACACCTTC. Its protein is CASSLGVGGYTF.

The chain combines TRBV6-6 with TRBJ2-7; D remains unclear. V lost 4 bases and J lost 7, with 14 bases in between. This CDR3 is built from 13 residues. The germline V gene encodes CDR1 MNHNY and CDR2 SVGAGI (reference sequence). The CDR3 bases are TGTGCCAGCAGTTTCGGCAGCCCCATGGAGCAGTACTTC. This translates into CASSFGSPMEQYF.

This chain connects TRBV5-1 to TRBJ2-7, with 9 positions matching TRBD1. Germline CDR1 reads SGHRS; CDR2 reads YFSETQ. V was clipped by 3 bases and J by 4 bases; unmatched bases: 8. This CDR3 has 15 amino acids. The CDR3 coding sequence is TGCGCCAGCAGCTCTGGCGGGACAGGGTTGTACGAGCAGTACTTC. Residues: CASSSGGTGLYEQYF.

The CDR3 spells CASSVRLLRREVYNEQFF. The CDR3 DNA reads as TGTGCCAGCAGCGTTCGGCTTTTAAGGCGGGAGGTCTACAATGAGCAGTTCTTC. The rearrangement joins TRBV9 to TRBJ2-1; 8 positions match TRBD2. V gave up 2 bases and J gave up 3 bases; unmatched junction bases: 13. This CDR3 has 18 residues. The germline V gene has CDR1 SGDLS and CDR2 YYNGEE.

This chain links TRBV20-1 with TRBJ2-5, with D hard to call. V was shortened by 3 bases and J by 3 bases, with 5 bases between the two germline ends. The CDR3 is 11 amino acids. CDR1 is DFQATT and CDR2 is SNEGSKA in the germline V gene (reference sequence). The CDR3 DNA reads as TGCAGTGCTAGTCCAGAAGAGACCCAGTACTTC. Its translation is CSASPEETQYF.